The 9 T cell receptor beta chains below were found in one sample sequenced in a study of cytotoxic CD8 clonotypes in ibrutinib-treated CLL (dated by TCRdb to the early 2020s). The time point label corresponds to: more than 10 months on ibrutinib. Library method: the immunoSEQ multiplex PCR assay. TCRdb provides this immuneACCESS table in a form limited to in-frame rearrangements. Some clones are lacking; in checked studies, under half of them reflect an unresolved V gene, and why the rest are absent is not known. The sample data list about 45,000 clones, and roughly two thirds of these were observed just once. The ten top clones hold 10% to 15% of the sample. Sequences were derived from PBMCs, sampled after 12 months of ibrutinib treatment. These receptors all come from a human donor with chronic lymphocytic leukemia.

The chain links TRBV6-5 to TRBJ1-5, with D uncertain. There are 15 residues in the CDR3. Trimming removed 5 bases at V and 0 bases at J, with 11 bases between. CDR1 and CDR2 (germline): MNHEY, SVGAGI. The CDR3 DNA reads as TGTGCCAGCAGTCAAAGGACGGCTAGCAATCAGCCCCAGCATTTT. Amino acid sequence: CASSQRTASNQPQHF.

This clone was recorded a few times. The chain carries TRBV5-1 and TRBJ1-5; D unresolved. The CDR3 has 15 residues. From germline, CDR1 is SGHRS and CDR2 YFSETQ. Trimming cost V 5 bases and J 0 bases, with 12 bases left between them. The CDR3 sequence is CASRPYGDSNQPQHF. The DNA of the CDR3 is TGCGCCAGCAGACCCTACGGAGATAGCAATCAGCCCCAGCATTTT.

The chain carries TRBV7-3 and TRBJ1-1; D may be TRBD1 (6 bases). Trimming stripped 0 bases from V and 5 bases from J, with 13 bases between. The CDR3 extends over 15 amino acids. Per the germline V gene, CDR1 is SGHTA and CDR2 is FQGTGA. The CDR3 nucleotides are TGTGCCAGCAGCTTAACGCCAGGGGAGGGTACTGAAGCTTTCTTT. This encodes CASSLTPGEGTEAFF.

The genes are TRBV6-5 and TRBJ2-5; D not certain. CDR3 length: 11 residues. Trimming stripped 4 bases from V and 2 bases from J, with 2 bases between. Germline V lookup: CDR1 MNHEY, CDR2 SVGAGI. CDR3 DNA: TGTGCCAGCAGTTCACAAGAGACCCAGTACTTC. This gives the protein CASSSQETQYF.

The J gene is TRBJ1-4, the V gene TRBV28, with D perhaps TRBD1 (5 bases). This CDR3 comprises 13 residues. V was shortened by 10 bases and J by 3 bases, with 12 bases between the two germline ends. Germline V gives CDR1 MDHEN, CDR2 SYDVKM. CDR3 coding DNA: TGTGCCACCTCGGGGGGAGCTAATGAAAAACTGTTTTTT. This codes for CATSGGANEKLFF.

This chain uses TRBV5-1 with TRBJ1-5; D call uncertain. The CDR3 covers 14 residues. Germline V CDR1 and CDR2: SGHRS, YFSETQ. Trimming removed 4 bases at V and 6 bases at J, with 14 bases between. In DNA, the CDR3 is TGCGCCAGCAGCCCAGACCCTCTCGGTCAGCCCCAGCATTTT. Its translation is CASSPDPLGQPQHF. Complete variable domain (other parts from reference TRBV5-1 and TRBJ1-5): KAGVTQTPRYLIKTRGQQVTLSCSPISGHRSVSWYQQTPGQGLQFLFEYFSETQRNKGNFPGRFSGRQFSNSRSEMNVSTLELGDSALYLCASSPDPLGQPQHFGDGTRLSIL.

The chain uses TRBV18 and TRBJ2-7; TRBD1 aligns across 10 bases. Germline lookup yields CDR1 KGHSH and CDR2 LQKENI. J was trimmed by 6 bases and V by 3 bases; bases with no gene match: 5. This CDR3 is 14 amino acids long. The CDR3 DNA is TGTGCCAGCTCACCCCCGGGACAGGGGACCGAGCAGTACTTC. Its translation is CASSPPGQGTEQYF.

This chain joins TRBV5-1 and TRBJ1-1; TRBD1 matches at 8 bases. Germline V lookup: CDR1 SGHRS, CDR2 YFSETQ. V was pared by 0 bases and J by 1 base, with 2 bases of the junction left unmatched. The CDR3 is made up of 15 amino acids. CDR3 coding DNA: TGCGCCAGCAGCTTGGTAGGACAGGGGAACACTGAAGCTTTCTTT. It specifies CASSLVGQGNTEAFF.

J is TRBJ1-4 and V is TRBV7-6, with D unresolved. Trimming left V 1 base short and J 0 bases short, with 6 bases between. The CDR3 extends over 15 amino acids. Germline CDR1 and CDR2: SGHVS and FNYEAQ. The CDR3 here is CASSLGTATNEKLFF. The CDR3 coding sequence is TGTGCCAGCAGCTTAGGGACCGCAACTAATGAAAAACTGTTTTTT. The variable domain in full, completed from reference TRBV7-6 and TRBJ1-4, reads GAGVSQSPRYKVTKRGQDVALRCDPISGHVSLYWYRQALGQGPEFLTYFNYEAQQDKSGLPNDRFSAERPEGSISTLTIQRTEQRDSAMYRCASSLGTATNEKLFFGSGTQLSVL.